What follows are 28 T cell receptor beta chains derived from one specimen sequenced in a study of T cell changes during pregnancy in multiple sclerosis. Libraries were prepared by immunoSEQ multiplex PCR; TCRdb keeps only in-frame clonotypes and omits some of them. The sample holds approximately 9,100 clones; 80% to 90% are singletons and the top ten take roughly 5.2%. Sequenced here: CD8+ T cells from peripheral blood mononuclear cells, sampled in the first trimester of pregnancy. The receptor source for this set is a female donor in good health, enrolled as a control in a pregnancy study.

The chain joins TRBV6-6 to TRBJ1-5; D remains unclear. V lost 5 bases, J lost 3 bases, and 11 bases lay in between. The germline CDR1 and CDR2 sequences are MNHNY and SVGAGI (reference sequence). The CDR3 is made up of 14 amino acids. The CDR3 here is CASSPPGNNQPQHF. The DNA for the CDR3 is TGTGCCAGCAGTCCCCCGGGTAACAATCAGCCCCAGCATTTT.

The rearrangement links TRBV5-4 to TRBJ2-7; D remains unclear. This CDR3 comprises 13 residues. In germline, CDR1 is SGHNT, CDR2 YYREEE (reference sequence). The V and J ends lost 4 bases and 0 bases respectively, with 8 bases between them. The CDR3 here is CASSQTLSYEQYF. The CDR3, as DNA: TGTGCCAGCAGCCAGACACTCTCCTACGAGCAGTACTTC.

V and J are TRBV7-2 and TRBJ2-1; 11 nucleotides align to TRBD1. This CDR3 has 15 amino acids. J gave up 7 bases and V 5 bases, and 7 bases lay outside the gene matches. CDR1 is SGHTA, CDR2 FQGNSA, per germline. CDR3 coding DNA: TGTGCCAGCAGCCCCCGGGACAGGGGGTGGAATGAGCAGTTCTTC. Translation gives CASSPRDRGWNEQFF.

The V gene is TRBV14, the J gene TRBJ2-1; no clear D gene. Trimming stripped 3 bases from V and 6 bases from J, with 21 bases between. This CDR3 has 17 amino acids. Germline V gene lookup returns CDR1 SGHDN and CDR2 FVKESK. CDR3 protein: CASSQPPLSSVFNEQFF. As DNA, the CDR3 is TGTGCCAGCAGCCAGCCCCCCTTGAGCTCGGTTTTCAATGAGCAGTTCTTC.

The chain employs TRBV10-3 and TRBJ1-4; 7 bases align to TRBD1. CDR1 and CDR2 from the germline V gene are ENHRY and SYGVKD. Trimming cost V 6 bases and J 5 bases; bases outside gene matches: 9. The CDR3 runs 15 residues. CDR3: CAIREGTVENEKLFF. In DNA, the CDR3 is TGTGCCATCAGAGAAGGGACAGTAGAAAATGAAAAACTGTTTTTT.

The rearrangement uses TRBV28 and TRBJ2-5; 10 bases match TRBD2. CDR1 is MDHEN and CDR2 is SYDVKM in the germline V gene. The ends lost 5 bases at V and 4 bases at J; junction bases unmatched: 7. The CDR3 is 15 amino acids. The CDR3 reads CASSAPWTSGETQYF. The CDR3 DNA is TGTGCCAGCAGTGCCCCCTGGACTAGCGGAGAGACCCAGTACTTC. Full variable domain (remainder filled in from reference TRBV28 and TRBJ2-5): DVKVTQSSRYLVKRTGEKVFLECVQDMDHENMFWYRQDPGLGLRLIYFSYDVKMKEKGDIPEGYSVSREKKERFSLILESASTNQTSMYLCASSAPWTSGETQYFGPGTRLLVL.

As DNA, the CDR3 is TGTGCCATCAGCGGACAGGGCCAACTTTACGAGCAGTACTTC. Its translation is CAISGQGQLYEQYF. The J gene is TRBJ2-7, the V gene TRBV10-3, with 8 bases identical to TRBD1. The germline gives CDR1 ENHRY, CDR2 SYGVKD. CDR3 length equals 14 residues. Trimming took 6 bases from V and 4 from J; bases not matched to a gene: 8.

This clone was counted once. The chain couples TRBV4-3 to TRBJ1-5; no firm D call. The CDR3 loop spans 15 amino acids. Trimming took 8 bases from V and 0 from J, leaving 14 bases between them. Germline V gene lookup returns CDR1 LGHNA and CDR2 YSLEER. CDR3 nucleotides: TGCGCCAGCCGTACCGAGGCCTATAGCAATCAGCCCCAGCATTTT. It encodes CASRTEAYSNQPQHF.

CDR3 bases: TGTGCCAGCAGTCAAGGACAGGGTGGATCCAAAAACATTCAGTACTTC. It is translated as CASSQGQGGSKNIQYF. V is TRBV6-1 and J is TRBJ2-4, with TRBD1 matching 8 bases. The ends lost 5 bases at V and 2 bases at J; junction bases unmatched: 8. The length of the CDR3 is 16 residues. The germline V gene encodes CDR1 MNHNS and CDR2 SASEGT.

The CDR3, as DNA: TGTGCCAGCAGCTTTGAATCCATTGGCCATTTCTTC. It specifies CASSFESIGHFF. The chain employs TRBV5-6 and TRBJ2-1; D gene unclear. In germline, CDR1 is SGHDT, CDR2 YYEEEE. The CDR3 covers 12 residues. Trimming took 2 bases from V and 16 from J, leaving 16 bases between them. The whole variable domain, remainder taken from reference TRBV5-6 and TRBJ2-1, is DAGVTQSPTHLIKTRGQQVTLRCSPKSGHDTVSWYQQALGQGPQFIFQYYEEEERQRGNFPDRFSGHQFPNYSSELNVNALLLGDSALYLCASSFESIGHFFGPGTRLTVL.

V usage is TRBV30 and J usage is TRBJ1-4; 8 bases align to TRBD1. This CDR3 has 14 residues. V lost 2 bases and J lost 7; bases outside the gene matches: 6. Germline V gene lookup returns CDR1 GTSNPN and CDR2 SVGIG (reference sequence). The CDR3 DNA follows: TGTGCCTGGAGTAAGGGGACAGGACCTGAAAAACTGTTTTTT. As protein: CAWSKGTGPEKLFF.

This clone was seen once. One end of the junction does not line up with germline, which may come from a read error. V and J are TRBV7-7 and TRBJ2-1, with 7 bases lining up with TRBD1. This CDR3 is built from 15 residues. Per the germline V gene, CDR1 is SSHAT and CDR2 is FNYEAQ (reference sequence). The chain's CDR3 is CASSLGTELFNEQFF. CDR3 coding DNA: TGTGCTAGCAGCTTAGGGACAGAGCTCTTCAATGAGCAGTTCTTC.

The chain combines TRBV7-2 with TRBJ2-7; maybe TRBD1 (7 bases). Trimming removed 8 bases from V and 6 bases from J, with 23 bases in between. This CDR3 contains 15 residues. Germline V lookup: CDR1 SGHTA, CDR2 FQGNSA. CDR3 nucleotide sequence: TGTGCCAGCCAAAGAACGGGGCAGGGGGGTAGCGAGCAGTACTTC. It is translated as CASQRTGQGGSEQYF.

The chain carries TRBV12-5 and TRBJ1-5, with TRBD1 matching 11 bases. After removal of 2 bases from V and 0 bases from J, the junction contained 21 bases not matched to a gene. This CDR3 region has 23 residues. Germline CDR1 reads LGHNT; CDR2 reads FRNRAP. Here the CDR3 reads CASGLKGQGAIRADRYSNQPQHF. The CDR3 nucleotides read TGTGCTAGTGGTTTGAAAGGACAGGGGGCGATTAGGGCGGATCGATATAGCAATCAGCCCCAGCATTTT.

The J gene is TRBJ2-1, the V gene TRBV21-1; the table assigns TRBD2, which was not confirmed against the DNA. TRBV21-1 corresponds to a pseudogene. The CDR3 has 15 residues. The CDR3 is CASLREASVYNEQFF. The CDR3 DNA follows: TGTGCCAGCCTTCGTGAGGCTAGCGTATACAATGAGCAGTTCTTC.

This chain uses TRBV6-6 with TRBJ1-2; tentative D call: TRBD1 (5 bases). The V gene's germline CDR1 is MNHNY and CDR2 SVGAGI (reference sequence). Trimming removed 3 bases at V and 4 bases at J, with 15 bases between. The CDR3 covers 15 residues. CDR3 residues: CASSYKTTAFYGYTF. For the CDR3, the DNA is TGTGCCAGCAGTTATAAAACGACAGCCTTCTATGGCTACACCTTC.

The chain couples TRBV29-1 to TRBJ2-7, with 11 nucleotides matching TRBD2. V shed 3 bases, J shed 3 bases, and the junction held 10 bases outside the gene matches. The CDR3 has 16 amino acids. Germline CDR1 is SQVTM and CDR2 is ANQGSEA. CDR3: CSVEGAGTSGDYEQYF. The CDR3 coding sequence is TGCAGCGTTGAGGGTGCAGGGACTAGCGGCGACTACGAGCAGTACTTC.

This clone was detected only a few times. The V and J genes are TRBV28 and TRBJ1-5, with D possibly being TRBD1 (6 bases). Trimming cost V 7 bases and J 4 bases, with 8 bases left between them. The germline CDR1 and CDR2 sequences are MDHEN and SYDVKM. The CDR3 consists of 12 residues. The CDR3 sequence: CASNTGNQPQHF. The CDR3, as DNA: TGTGCCAGCAACACAGGGAATCAGCCCCAGCATTTT.

V usage is TRBV5-1 and J usage is TRBJ1-6; D uncertain. Germline values: CDR1 SGHRS, CDR2 YFSETQ. This CDR3 region has 17 residues. Trimming pared 0 bases from V and 0 bases from J, leaving 10 bases between. The CDR3: CASSLEPVSSYNSPLHF. As DNA, the CDR3 is TGCGCCAGCAGCTTGGAACCAGTAAGCTCCTATAATTCACCCCTCCACTTT.

The chain combines TRBV6-5 with TRBJ1-4, with D unresolved. Per the germline V gene, CDR1 is MNHEY and CDR2 is SVGAGI. The CDR3 has 14 amino acids. V lost 4 bases and J 8 bases, leaving 14 bases between the germline ends. Here the CDR3 reads CASSSGGLGEKLFF. The CDR3 DNA reads as TGTGCCAGCAGTTCGGGAGGGCTTGGGGAAAAACTGTTTTTT.

The V call is TRBV10-1, the J call TRBJ1-6; TRBD1 matches at 11 bases. The CDR3 is made up of 15 amino acids. V trimming: 6 bases; J trimming: 9 bases; junction bases outside the gene matches: 7. Per the germline V gene, CDR1 is WNHNN and CDR2 is SYGVQD (reference sequence). In DNA, the CDR3 is TGCGCCAGCAGCGCGGGACAGGGGGAAGCTTCACCCCTCCACTTT. Protein product: CASSAGQGEASPLHF.

The rearrangement joins TRBV29-1 to TRBJ2-7, with TRBD1 matching over 7 bases. CDR1 and CDR2 from the germline V gene are SQVTM and ANQGSEA. Trimming removed 6 bases from V and 2 bases from J; junction bases left unmatched: 16. The length of the CDR3 is 16 residues. The CDR3 DNA follows: TGCAGCGTCACGAATTCCGTCGGGACAGTGACCTACGAGCAGTACTTC. It is translated as CSVTNSVGTVTYEQYF.

This clone came up once. The rearrangement joins TRBV28 to TRBJ2-3, with D perhaps TRBD2 (5 bases). Per the germline V gene, CDR1 is MDHEN and CDR2 is SYDVKM. V was cut by 3 bases and J by 0 bases, with 16 bases left in between. The CDR3 covers 17 residues. CDR3 loop: CASSFSPLERSTDTQYF. In DNA form, the CDR3 reads TGTGCCAGCAGTTTTTCCCCACTAGAGAGGAGCACAGATACGCAGTATTTT.

The chain recombines TRBV10-3 with TRBJ1-3; possible D gene TRBD1, 5 bases. V lost 4 bases to trimming and J lost 0 bases, with 10 bases between them. The CDR3 spans 15 residues. CDR1 and CDR2 from the germline V gene are ENHRY and SYGVKD. The DNA for the CDR3 is TGTGCCATCAGTGGGGGGAGGTCCTCTGGAAACACCATATATTTT. Protein product: CAISGGRSSGNTIYF.

This chain joins TRBV27 and TRBJ2-7; the match to TRBD1 covers 9 bases. Germline V gene sequence: CDR1 MNHEY, CDR2 SMNVEV (reference sequence). This CDR3 contains 18 residues. After removal of 6 bases from V and 3 bases from J, the junction contained 18 bases not matched to a gene. In DNA form, the CDR3 reads TGTGCCAGCAGGGCCGGGACAGGGCCGTCTTGGAACTTCTACGAGCAGTACTTC. Encoded protein: CASRAGTGPSWNFYEQYF.

The rearrangement uses TRBV7-8 and TRBJ2-1, with 8 positions matching TRBD2. The germline CDR1 and CDR2 sequences are SGHVS and FQNEAQ. The CDR3 loop spans 12 amino acids. With V trimmed by 8 bases and J by 6 bases, 3 bases remained unmatched. For the CDR3, the DNA is TGTGCCAGCGCACGGGGGGGCAATGAGCAGTTCTTC. It yields the protein CASARGGNEQFF.

The chain links TRBV5-6 to TRBJ2-2, with D possibly being TRBD2 (6 bases). V lost 2 bases and J lost 3, with 11 bases in between. Germline V lookup: CDR1 SGHDT, CDR2 YYEEEE. This CDR3 comprises 15 residues. As DNA, the CDR3 is TGTGCCAGCAGCTTCGGAGGGTTAGACACCGGGGAGCTGTTTTTT. Its protein product is CASSFGGLDTGELFF.

This clone occurred once. The V gene is TRBV5-5, the J gene TRBJ1-5, with D uncertain. The V and J ends lost 2 bases and 1 base respectively, with 10 bases between them. Germline V gives CDR1 SGHKS, CDR2 YYEKEE (reference sequence). The CDR3 sequence is 15 residues long. CDR3 DNA: TGTGCCAGCAGCTTAATTTCTAACAGCAATCAGCCCCAGCATTTT. This encodes CASSLISNSNQPQHF.